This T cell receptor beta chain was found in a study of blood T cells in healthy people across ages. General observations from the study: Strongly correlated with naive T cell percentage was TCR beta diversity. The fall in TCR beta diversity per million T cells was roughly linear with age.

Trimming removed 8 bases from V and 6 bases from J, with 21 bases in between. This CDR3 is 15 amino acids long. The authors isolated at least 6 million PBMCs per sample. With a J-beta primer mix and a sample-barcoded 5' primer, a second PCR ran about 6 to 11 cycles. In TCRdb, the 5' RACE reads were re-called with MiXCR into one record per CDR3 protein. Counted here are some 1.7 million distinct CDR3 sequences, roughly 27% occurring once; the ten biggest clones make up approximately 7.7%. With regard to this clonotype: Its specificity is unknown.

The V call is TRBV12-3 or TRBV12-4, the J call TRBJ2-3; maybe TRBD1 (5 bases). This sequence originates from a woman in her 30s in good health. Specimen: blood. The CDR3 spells CASARRSVRADTQYF. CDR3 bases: TGTGCCAGCGCGCGACGCTCGGTCAGGGCTGATACGCAGTATTTT.